Described below is a single T cell receptor (beta chain) sequence and its context. Its antigen is unknown. The sample originates from a study of shared clonotypes between healthy human individuals. Study-wide background: Donor composition was two women and three men, aged 18 to 49. A donor's plate count was three for CD4 naive and three for CD4 memory; CD8 naive had two and CD8 memory one.

Clones were sequenced by immunoSEQ multiplex PCR, and TCRdb holds only the in-frame ones, with some missing. The sample contains under 200,000 clones, around 93% of which appear only once. The V and J ends lost 5 bases and 2 bases respectively, with 10 bases between them. Germline V gives CDR1 MNHEY, CDR2 SMNVEV (reference sequence). The CDR3 extends over 13 amino acids. Study results and caveats: A few donors held about 5% of naive CD4 clonotypes in common.

The source of this sequence is a woman aged 25 to 39 in good health. The chain links TRBV27 to TRBJ2-7; D is possibly TRBD2 (5 bases). The sequencing sample was made of naive CD4+ T cells sorted from blood. This sample's subset: CD45RA+ positively selected. The CDR3 DNA follows: TGTGCCAGCAGTCGCCGGGATACCTACGAGCAGTACTTC. It is translated as CASSRRDTYEQYF.